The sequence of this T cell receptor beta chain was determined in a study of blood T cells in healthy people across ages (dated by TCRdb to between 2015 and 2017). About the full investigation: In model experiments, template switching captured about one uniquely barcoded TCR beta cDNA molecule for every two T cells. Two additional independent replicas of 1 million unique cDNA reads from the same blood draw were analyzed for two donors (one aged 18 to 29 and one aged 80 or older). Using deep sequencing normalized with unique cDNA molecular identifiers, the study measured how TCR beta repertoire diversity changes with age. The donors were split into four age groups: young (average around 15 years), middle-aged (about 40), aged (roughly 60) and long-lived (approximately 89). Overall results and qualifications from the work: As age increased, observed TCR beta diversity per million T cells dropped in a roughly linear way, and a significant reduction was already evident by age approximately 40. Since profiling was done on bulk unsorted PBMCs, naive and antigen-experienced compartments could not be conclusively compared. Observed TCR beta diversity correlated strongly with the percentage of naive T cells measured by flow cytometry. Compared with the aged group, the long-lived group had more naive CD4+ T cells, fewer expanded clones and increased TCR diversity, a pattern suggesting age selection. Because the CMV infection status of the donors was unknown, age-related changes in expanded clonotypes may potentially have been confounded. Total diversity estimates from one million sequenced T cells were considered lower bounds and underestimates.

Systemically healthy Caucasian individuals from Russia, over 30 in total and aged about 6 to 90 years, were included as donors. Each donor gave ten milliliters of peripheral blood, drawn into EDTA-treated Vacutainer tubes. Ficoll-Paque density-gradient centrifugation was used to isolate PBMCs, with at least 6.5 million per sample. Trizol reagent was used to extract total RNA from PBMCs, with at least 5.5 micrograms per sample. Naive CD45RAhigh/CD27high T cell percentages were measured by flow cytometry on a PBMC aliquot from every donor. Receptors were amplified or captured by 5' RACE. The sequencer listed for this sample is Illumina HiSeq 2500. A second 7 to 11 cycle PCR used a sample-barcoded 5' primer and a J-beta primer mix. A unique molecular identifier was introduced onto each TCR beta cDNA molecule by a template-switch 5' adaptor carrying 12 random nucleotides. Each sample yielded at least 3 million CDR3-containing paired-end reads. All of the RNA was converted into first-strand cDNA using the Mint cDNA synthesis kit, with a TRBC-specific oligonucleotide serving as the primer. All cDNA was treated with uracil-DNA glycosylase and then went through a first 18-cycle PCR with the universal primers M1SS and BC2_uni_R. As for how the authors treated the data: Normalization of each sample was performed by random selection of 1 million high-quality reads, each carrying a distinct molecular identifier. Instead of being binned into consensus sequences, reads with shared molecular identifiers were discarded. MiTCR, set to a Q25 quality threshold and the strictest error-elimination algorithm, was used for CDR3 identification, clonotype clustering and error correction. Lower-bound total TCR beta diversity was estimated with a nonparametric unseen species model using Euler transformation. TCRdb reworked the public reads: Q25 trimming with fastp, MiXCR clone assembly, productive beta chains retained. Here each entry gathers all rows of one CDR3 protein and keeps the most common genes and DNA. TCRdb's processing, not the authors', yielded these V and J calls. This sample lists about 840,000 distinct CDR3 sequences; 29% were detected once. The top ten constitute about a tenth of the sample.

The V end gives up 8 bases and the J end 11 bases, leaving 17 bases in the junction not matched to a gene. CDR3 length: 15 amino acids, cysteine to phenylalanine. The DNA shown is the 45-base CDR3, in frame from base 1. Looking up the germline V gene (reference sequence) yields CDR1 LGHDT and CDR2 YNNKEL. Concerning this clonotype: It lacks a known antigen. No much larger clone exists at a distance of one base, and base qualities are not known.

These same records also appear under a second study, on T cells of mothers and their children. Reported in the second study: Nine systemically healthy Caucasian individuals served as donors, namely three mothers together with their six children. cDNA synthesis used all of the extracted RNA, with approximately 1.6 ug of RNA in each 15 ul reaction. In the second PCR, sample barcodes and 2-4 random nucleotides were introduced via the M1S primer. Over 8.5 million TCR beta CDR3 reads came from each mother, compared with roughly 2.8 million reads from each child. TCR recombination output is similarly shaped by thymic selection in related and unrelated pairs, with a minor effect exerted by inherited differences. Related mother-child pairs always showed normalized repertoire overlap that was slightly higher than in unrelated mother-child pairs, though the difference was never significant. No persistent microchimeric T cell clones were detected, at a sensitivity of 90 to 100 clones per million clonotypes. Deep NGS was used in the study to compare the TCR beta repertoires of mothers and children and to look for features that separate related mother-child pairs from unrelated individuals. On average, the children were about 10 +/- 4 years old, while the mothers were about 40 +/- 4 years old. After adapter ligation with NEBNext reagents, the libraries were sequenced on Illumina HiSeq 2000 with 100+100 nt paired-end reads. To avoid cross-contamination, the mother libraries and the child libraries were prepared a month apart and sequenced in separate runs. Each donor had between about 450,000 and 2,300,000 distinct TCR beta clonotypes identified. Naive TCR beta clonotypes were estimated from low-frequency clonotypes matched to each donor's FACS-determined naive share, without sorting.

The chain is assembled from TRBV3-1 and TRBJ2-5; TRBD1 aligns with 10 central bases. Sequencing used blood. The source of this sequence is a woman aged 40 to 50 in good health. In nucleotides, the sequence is TGTGCCAGCTCACCAACCGGACAGGGGGAAGGGGAGCAGTACTTC. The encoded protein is CASSPTGQGEGEQYF.